Listed below are T cell receptor beta chains from one sample, sequenced in a study of blood T cell repertoires in COVID-19. The method was immunoSEQ multiplex PCR; TCRdb's version includes in-frame clones alone and lacks a portion of them. The sample holds roughly 250,000 clones; 65% to 90% are singletons and the top ten take around 5%. Sequenced input: peripheral blood. Receptors originate from a woman aged 65 to 85 with acute or convalescent COVID-19. Each CDR3 is given with its conserved first and last residue. Fields, in order: V gene, J gene, CDR3 protein.

V gene: TRBV12-3/TRBV12-4; J gene: TRBJ2-5; CDR3 protein: CASRGLAVHTQYF
V gene: TRBV18; J gene: TRBJ1-2; CDR3 protein: CASSPPTEGFYGYTF
V gene: TRBV4-2; J gene: TRBJ2-1; CDR3 protein: CASSQDLGSGGSDSYNEQFF
V gene: TRBV7-9; J gene: TRBJ1-2; CDR3 protein: CASSLQGGLGGYTF
V gene: TRBV20-1; J gene: TRBJ1-5; CDR3 protein: CSASGRGRNQPQHF
V gene: TRBV28; J gene: TRBJ2-5; CDR3 protein: CASSSRLAGVQETQYF
V gene: TRBV11-2; J gene: TRBJ2-1; CDR3 protein: CASSPNSGSSYNEQFF
V gene: TRBV19; J gene: TRBJ1-1; CDR3 protein: CASSMDRLMNTEAFF
V gene: TRBV2; J gene: TRBJ1-2; CDR3 protein: CASPVANSNYGYTF
V gene: TRBV18; J gene: TRBJ2-7; CDR3 protein: CASSPTGTGDSYEQYF
V gene: TRBV2; J gene: TRBJ2-1; CDR3 protein: CASRLSPSGGYNEQFF
V gene: TRBV25-1; J gene: TRBJ2-1; CDR3 protein: CASSTGLKDNEQFF
V gene: TRBV5-8; J gene: TRBJ1-3; CDR3 protein: CASSPRLSGNTIYF
V gene: TRBV7-2; J gene: TRBJ1-5; CDR3 protein: CASSLRPGLNQPQHF
V gene: TRBV5-1; J gene: TRBJ2-7; CDR3 protein: CASSSPGGQASYEQYF
V gene: TRBV5-4; J gene: TRBJ2-7; CDR3 protein: CASSLLQGFSYEQYF
V gene: TRBV4-3; J gene: TRBJ2-4; CDR3 protein: CASSQGGGGKVIQYF
V gene: TRBV5-1; J gene: TRBJ2-1; CDR3 protein: CASSSYRTSNEQFF
V gene: TRBV19; J gene: TRBJ1-2; CDR3 protein: CASSIDRNRGWSGYTF
V gene: TRBV7-9; J gene: TRBJ2-2; CDR3 protein: CASSSTGEYTGELFF
V gene: TRBV4-1; J gene: TRBJ1-2; CDR3 protein: CASSQDEGANYGYTF
V gene: TRBV4-3; J gene: TRBJ2-1; CDR3 protein: CASSQSGGGAVNEQFF
V gene: TRBV29-1; J gene: TRBJ2-1; CDR3 protein: CSAYGQWPEQFF
V gene: TRBV3-1/TRBV3-2; J gene: TRBJ1-2; CDR3 protein: CASSQVVRGYGYTF
V gene: TRBV2; J gene: TRBJ2-1; CDR3 protein: CASRLFDEQFF
V gene: TRBV25-1; J gene: TRBJ1-6; CDR3 protein: CASRDGGTEVYPLHF
V gene: TRBV2; J gene: TRBJ1-2; CDR3 protein: CASSDRIYGYTF
V gene: TRBV6-5; J gene: TRBJ1-4; CDR3 protein: CASSRTGNEKLFF
V gene: TRBV27; J gene: TRBJ2-3; CDR3 protein: CASSSGLAGSTDTQYF
V gene: TRBV10-1; J gene: TRBJ1-1; CDR3 protein: CASSAGSHTEAFF
V gene: TRBV5-6; J gene: TRBJ1-6; CDR3 protein: CASRADSYSPLHF
V gene: TRBV24-1; J gene: TRBJ2-1; CDR3 protein: CATRGGGGFNEQFF
V gene: TRBV7-9; J gene: TRBJ1-2; CDR3 protein: CASSPRDRDGYTF
V gene: TRBV7-9; J gene: TRBJ2-5; CDR3 protein: CASSLGSEETQYF
V gene: TRBV3-1/TRBV3-2; J gene: TRBJ2-5; CDR3 protein: CASSPSRVDGETQYF
V gene: TRBV18; J gene: TRBJ2-1; CDR3 protein: CASSPLTSGDNNEQFF
V gene: TRBV2; J gene: TRBJ1-5; CDR3 protein: CASSYRVDQPQHF
V gene: TRBV7-8; J gene: TRBJ1-1; CDR3 protein: CASSAGTGGMNTEAFF
V gene: TRBV7-9; J gene: TRBJ2-7; CDR3 protein: CASSLQAYEQYF
V gene: TRBV7-2; J gene: TRBJ1-3; CDR3 protein: CASSSGAGGTSGNTIYF
V gene: TRBV6-6; J gene: TRBJ1-2; CDR3 protein: CASSTGTGSYGYTF
V gene: TRBV2; J gene: TRBJ1-5; CDR3 protein: CASRATTGYSNQPQHF
V gene: TRBV4-2; J gene: TRBJ1-6; CDR3 protein: CASSQEPSEPLHF
V gene: TRBV5-6; J gene: TRBJ2-3; CDR3 protein: CASSPDGGLGDTQYF
V gene: TRBV9; J gene: TRBJ2-3; CDR3 protein: CASSVAWTSGVRTDTQYF
V gene: TRBV30; J gene: TRBJ1-1; CDR3 protein: CAWSRRTEAFF
V gene: TRBV5-1; J gene: TRBJ1-1; CDR3 protein: CASIGGGVNTEAFF
V gene: TRBV19; J gene: TRBJ1-1; CDR3 protein: CASSIMWAPNTEAFF
V gene: TRBV4-2; J gene: TRBJ2-1; CDR3 protein: CASGFTDRGNEQFF
V gene: TRBV7-2; J gene: TRBJ1-1; CDR3 protein: CASSLALLWLRTRGEAFF
V gene: TRBV5-1; J gene: TRBJ1-1; CDR3 protein: CASSPGQVNTEAFF
V gene: TRBV5-4; J gene: TRBJ2-5; CDR3 protein: CASSKMGQGTLQETQYF
V gene: TRBV7-8; J gene: TRBJ2-1; CDR3 protein: CASSPRRVPPLYNEQFF
V gene: TRBV28; J gene: TRBJ2-5; CDR3 protein: CASSLAVETQYF
V gene: TRBV5-6; J gene: TRBJ1-1; CDR3 protein: CASSLVRIPEAFF
V gene: TRBV6-2/TRBV6-3; J gene: TRBJ2-7; CDR3 protein: CASSSQEAEQYF
V gene: TRBV6-5; J gene: TRBJ1-6; CDR3 protein: CASRRQPYNSPLHF
V gene: TRBV6-1; J gene: TRBJ2-7; CDR3 protein: CASSETPESSYEQYF